This TCR beta chain appears in the sequencing data of a study of blood T cell repertoires in COVID-19. Overall study: Acute and convalescent COVID-19 specimens originated in the United States, Italy and Spain.

The germline CDR1 and CDR2 sequences are SNHLY and FYNNEI. V lost 1 base to trimming and J lost 2 bases, with 8 bases between them. The CDR3 spans 14 residues. Authors' processing steps: Reference gene primer amplification yielded estimated nucleated cell counts. Clones were sequenced by immunoSEQ multiplex PCR, and TCRdb holds only the in-frame ones, with some missing. V and J calls and clone size follow that table, whereas D and trimming were derived from the DNA. Altogether about 200,000 clones are present, 70% to 80% being singletons, with the ten largest covering around 5.4%. Seattle participants joined during active infection and were tracked over time.

The sequencing input was peripheral blood. The source is a middle-aged woman with COVID-19, enrolled during active disease. The rearrangement joins TRBV2 to TRBJ1-2; the D is unclear. The CDR3 nucleotides are TGTGCCAGCAGTGAAGTAGCATCAAACTATGGCTACACCTTC. This encodes CASSEVASNYGYTF.